This T cell receptor beta chain emerged from a study of cytomegalovirus exposure and HLA in healthy donors. Researchers ran the PCR with 60 Vbeta and 13 Jbeta primers. As originally analysed: A follow-up analysis tallied about 88 million unique TCR beta chains, roughly 11 million shared. Measured with immunoSEQ multiplex PCR; TCRdb has only the in-frame clones, and not every one. V and J calls and clone size are copied from that table; D and trimming were computed from the DNA. The data hold roughly 250,000 clones, with about four fifths observed a single time. Study results and caveats: Certain sequence variants were highly shared and formed a cluster, and this cluster was likely a sequencing artifact. A later analysis found TCR association rates differed by HLA locus, highest for DRB1 and lowest for HLA-C.

Trimming took 2 bases from V and 4 from J; bases not matched to a gene: 5. The length of the CDR3 is 14 residues. In germline, CDR1 is MDHEN, CDR2 SYDVKM. Of note for this clone: Its antigen is not known.

Material: PBMCs. The V gene is TRBV28, the J gene TRBJ2-7; 7 nucleotides align to TRBD2. The receptor was isolated from a girl between 2 and 10 years old in good health and CMV-seronegative. The CDR3 coding sequence is TGTGCCAGCAGTTTACGCGGGAGAAGGTACGAGCAGTACTTC. Protein sequence: CASSLRGRRYEQYF.